The T cell receptor beta chain described here comes from a study of OX40 agonist ivuxolimab in advanced cancers. Overall study context: Partial responses were achieved by three patients: one hepatocellular carcinoma, two cutaneous melanoma.

This CDR3 is 14 amino acids long. CDR1 is MNHNY and CDR2 is SVGAGI in the germline V gene (reference sequence). As concerns this clone: The junction departs from the called germline gene at one end, perhaps through a read error.

Profiling relied on immunoSEQ multiplex PCR, and the TCRdb table lists in-frame clones only, not all of them. The sample carries roughly 46,000 clones, about 79% recorded once. The sequence was collected from an adult with an advanced solid tumor such as melanoma, head and neck, liver or kidney cancer. The gene calls are TRBV6-6 and TRBJ2-1; no clear D. The sample in question was CD4+ or CD8+ T cells sorted from blood, obtained in a trial of the OX40 agonist ivuxolimab. CDR3 nucleotide sequence: TGTGCCGGCAGTTACTCAGGCTCGGCTGGTGAGCAGTTCTTC. As protein: CAGSYSGSAGEQFF.